The subject of this entry is one T cell receptor beta chain. What it binds is unknown. This entry is derived from a study of cytomegalovirus exposure and HLA in healthy donors. Findings and limits, study-wide: The listing of approximately 160 TCR beta chains classed them as cytomegalovirus-associated.

There are 15 residues in the CDR3. Germline CDR1 SNHLY, CDR2 FYNNEI. V shed 7 bases, J shed 2 bases, and the junction held 7 bases outside the gene matches. A multiplex PCR was run with 60 Vbeta primers and 13 Jbeta primers. Assay used: immunoSEQ multiplex PCR; TCRdb lists only in-frame clones, some missing. The table shows roughly 200,000 clones, with 70% occurring only once. The TCR sequence derives from a man aged 35 to 55 in good health and CMV-seropositive. Sequencing was performed on PBMCs. The chain links TRBV2 to TRBJ2-3; 9 bases line up with TRBD2. This CDR3 reads CASKSGGYDTDTQYF. In DNA, the CDR3 is TGTGCCAGCAAGAGCGGGGGGTATGACACAGATACGCAGTATTTT.